The present T cell receptor (beta chain) was sequenced within a study of blood T cell repertoires in COVID-19 (TCRdb year 2020). Regarding the complete study: Samples from collaborators originated in the United States, Italy and Spain and spanned both the acute and convalescent phases of COVID-19. The material from the prospective study consisted of cDNA or gDNA derived from T cells, B-cell-depleted T cells, or PBMCs. Deeply sampled blood TCRbeta repertoires from subjects exposed to, actively infected with, or recovered from COVID-19 were included in the dataset. A freely available public database, intended as a resource for researchers studying the immune response to SARS-CoV-2, is where the repertoires were released. Samples came from the ongoing ImmuneRACE study (first 160 participants) plus 1,254 subjects from 6 global collaborators. The sample metadata nearly always contained a de-identified subject ID, COVID-19 status, age in years and sex. HLA class I and class II types, where available, came from metadata supplied by the sample provider rather than from assay-based typing. What the study reported, not specific to this receptor: The quantity of clinical and demographic metadata differed by source and by participant and was supplied without curation.

On this clone: Its antigen is unknown. No base quality values were provided; no much bigger clone lies one nucleotide off.

Whole blood was collected in K2EDTA tubes by collaborating institutions according to the institutions' own protocols. For TCRbeta analysis, collaborators shipped samples as frozen whole blood, isolated PBMCs, or DNA extracted from either of those sample types. CDR1 and CDR2 are drawn from the germline V gene: MDHEN, SYDVKM. The junction carries 11 bases between V and J, which are trimmed by 1 base and 1 base respectively. The CDR3 numbers 15 residues from cysteine through phenylalanine. Only the CDR3 portion is preserved as DNA: 45 bases, with reading frame beginning at the first base. TCRbeta CDR3 regions were amplified from genomic DNA by means of the immunoSEQ Assay, a bias-controlled multiplex PCR. For the original study's pipeline: The number of nucleated cells in each sample was estimated by amplification of reference gene primers within the assay. Sequence reads were collapsed and filtered to measure the absolute abundance of every unique TCRbeta CDR3 rearrangement. For each sample, productive Simpson clonality was calculated as the square root of Simpson's diversity index across productive rearrangements. TCRdb obtained this table from immuneACCESS and retained in-frame rearrangements with V and J assigned. These tables miss some clones; where compared with another copy, unresolved V genes account for less than half of the shortfall, and the remainder is unexplained. V, J and clone size derive from that table, while D and trimming were established from the DNA sequence. The sample table shows around 50,000 clones, and 77% are seen once. The ten largest clones capture around 20% of the sample.

The rearrangement combines TRBV28 with TRBJ2-7, with no confidently assigned D gene. The sample taken for sequencing was peripheral blood. This receptor was identified in a human donor with active or convalescent COVID-19. The donor label of this sample is uncertain. The base sequence is TGTGCCAGCAGTTTATCCGTCGCAGGATCCTACGAGCAGTACTTC. Its product reads: CASSLSVAGSYEQYF.